The next 29 T cell receptor beta chains were all read from a single sample in a study of CD8+ T cells in alopecia areata. RNA was extracted and reverse transcribed into cDNA as the sequencing template. Profiling relied on immunoSEQ multiplex PCR, and the TCRdb table lists in-frame clones only, not all of them. Here the sample spans some 240,000 clones, 50% to 70% being singletons. The sequencing here drew on CD4+ T cells sorted from blood, taken at week 0. The receptors here all came from a human donor with alopecia areata.

Written as DNA, the CDR3 is TGCGCCAGCAGCGCTTTGTGGACAGCGATGAACACCGGGGAGCTGTTTTTT. It translates to CASSALWTAMNTGELFF. The rearrangement links TRBV5-1 to TRBJ2-2, with a tentative D call TRBD1 (6 bases). The CDR3 is 17 amino acids. Germline values: CDR1 SGHRS, CDR2 YFSETQ. V lost 4 bases to trimming and J lost 1 base, with 17 bases between them.

V and J are TRBV5-1 and TRBJ2-7; 9 bases fit TRBD2. Germline V gene data show CDR1 as SGHRS and CDR2 as YFSETQ. CDR3 length equals 16 residues. The V gene end was trimmed by 1 base and the J gene end by 0 bases; junction bases not matched to a gene: 5. The chain's CDR3 is CASSLRSSGVSYEQYF. CDR3 DNA: TGCGCCAGCAGCTTGAGGTCTAGCGGGGTCTCCTACGAGCAGTACTTC.

V is TRBV4-1 and J is TRBJ2-5; maybe TRBD2 (6 bases). Per the germline V gene, CDR1 is MGHRA and CDR2 is YSYEKL. The length of the CDR3 is 14 residues. The V end lost 2 bases, the J end lost 4 bases, and 11 bases lay between the germline ends. CDR3: CASSQPHGGETQYF. The CDR3 coding sequence is TGCGCCAGCAGCCAACCCCACGGGGGAGAGACCCAGTACTTC.

The CDR3, as DNA: TGTGCCAGCAGCTTACGAGCTGGACAGGAGTACGAGCAGTACTTC. Translated, it gives CASSLRAGQEYEQYF. The chain uses TRBV7-6 and TRBJ2-7, with TRBD1 matching over 7 bases. Germline V gene sequence: CDR1 SGHVS, CDR2 FNYEAQ. The J segment lost 4 bases and the V segment lost 2 bases, leaving 8 bases of the junction unmatched. This CDR3 region has 15 residues.

This chain uses TRBV6-6 with TRBJ1-2, with D perhaps TRBD1 (6 bases). This CDR3 is 12 amino acids long. V lost 7 bases, J lost 7 bases, and 13 bases lay in between. CDR1 is MNHNY, CDR2 SVGAGI, per germline (reference sequence). CDR3 loop: CASTSRTAGYTF. The CDR3 nucleotides read TGTGCCAGCACCTCACGGACAGCTGGCTACACCTTC.

The CDR3 bases are TGTGCCAGCAGCTTTAACTCCGGTCAGCCCCAGCATTTT. Translated, it gives CASSFNSGQPQHF. The chain joins TRBV5-6 to TRBJ1-5; D unresolved. In germline, CDR1 is SGHDT, CDR2 YYEEEE. V lost 2 bases and J lost 6, with 9 bases in between. CDR3 length: 13 residues. Drawing the rest from reference TRBV5-6 and TRBJ1-5, the complete variable domain is DAGVTQSPTHLIKTRGQQVTLRCSPKSGHDTVSWYQQALGQGPQFIFQYYEEEERQRGNFPDRFSGHQFPNYSSELNVNALLLGDSALYLCASSFNSGQPQHFGDGTRLSIL.

The rearrangement joins TRBV29-1 to TRBJ1-4, with D uncertain. Trimming shortened V by 7 bases and J by 8 bases, and 14 bases separated the two germline ends. This CDR3 contains 12 residues. The germline CDR1 and CDR2 sequences are SQVTM and ANQGSEA. CDR3 loop: CSGGSPDEKLFF. CDR3 DNA sequence: TGCAGCGGAGGGTCTCCTGACGAAAAACTGTTTTTT.

The rearrangement links TRBV4-2 to TRBJ2-7; 9 bases map to TRBD1. Germline CDR1 LGHNA, CDR2 YNFKEQ. Germline trimming cut 1 base from V and 3 bases from J; bases unmatched to any gene: 7. CDR3 length equals 16 residues. The CDR3 sequence: CASSQAPGQGFYEQYF. The CDR3 nucleotides are TGTGCCAGCAGCCAAGCTCCGGGACAGGGATTCTACGAGCAGTACTTC.

The chain employs TRBV6-1 and TRBJ1-1; D unresolved. Trimming stripped 7 bases from V and 5 bases from J, with 14 bases between. Germline V lookup: CDR1 MNHNS, CDR2 SASEGT. The CDR3 spans 13 residues. The CDR3 loop is CASIGFKETEAFF. CDR3 coding DNA: TGTGCCAGCATCGGTTTCAAGGAGACTGAAGCTTTCTTT.

The genes are TRBV6-1 and TRBJ1-6; D is undetermined. The CDR3 loop spans 11 amino acids. Trimming removed 4 bases from V and 10 bases from J, with 5 bases in between. Per germline, CDR1 MNHNS and CDR2 SASEGT. The chain's CDR3 is CASSVSSPLHF. The CDR3 DNA reads as TGTGCCAGCAGTGTATCGTCACCCCTCCACTTT.

The rearrangement uses TRBV11-3 and TRBJ2-3, with D possibly matching TRBD2 (6 bases). Germline V gene data show CDR1 as SGHNT and CDR2 as YENEEA. The CDR3 has 14 residues. The V gene lost 4 bases and the J gene lost 3 bases, with 11 bases spanning the gap. In DNA form, the CDR3 reads TGTGCCAGCAGCTACGGGGGAATGACAGATACGCAGTATTTT. Its translation: CASSYGGMTDTQYF.

This clone has a handful of counts. The chain joins TRBV19 to TRBJ2-3; D might be TRBD1 or TRBD2, each matching 6 bases. The germline V gene encodes CDR1 LNHDA and CDR2 SQIVND (reference sequence). V lost 1 base, J lost 4 bases, and 15 bases lay in between. The CDR3 has 16 amino acids. The CDR3 DNA reads TGTGCCAGTAGTATAGCCGGGGGCGCCCCCCCAGATACGCAGTATTTT. The encoded protein is CASSIAGGAPPDTQYF.

This chain connects TRBV20-1 to TRBJ2-1; D is undetermined. The germline V gene has CDR1 DFQATT and CDR2 SNEGSKA (reference sequence). This CDR3 spans 11 amino acids. Trimming stripped 1 base from V and 6 bases from J, with 4 bases between. In nucleotides, the CDR3 is TGCAGTGCTAGAGCGACCAATGAGCAGTTCTTC. Protein product: CSARATNEQFF.

In its sample, this clone was seen a few times. The V call is TRBV6-5, the J call TRBJ1-5; D gene unclear. Germline values: CDR1 MNHEY, CDR2 SVGAGI. The CDR3 contains 13 residues. Deletions cut 6 bases from V and 7 bases from J, with 13 bases between. This CDR3 is CASRLGLHQPQHF. The CDR3 DNA reads as TGTGCCAGCAGATTAGGGCTCCACCAGCCCCAGCATTTT.

The chain uses TRBV15 and TRBJ2-6; D possibly uses TRBD1 or TRBD2 (5 bases each). The CDR3 length is 16 residues. The V gene's germline CDR1 is LNHNV and CDR2 YYDKDF (reference sequence). V lost 3 bases and J lost 2, with 11 bases in between. The CDR3 here is CATSSWGTAGANVLTF. DNA of the CDR3: TGTGCCACCAGCAGTTGGGGGACGGCTGGGGCCAACGTCCTGACTTTC.

This clone was seen only once. The chain combines TRBV5-1 with TRBJ2-3; 8 bases fit TRBD1. V lost 2 bases to trimming and J lost 5 bases; unmatched junction nucleotides: 4. The CDR3 totals 14 residues. Germline V lookup: CDR1 SGHRS, CDR2 YFSETQ. The CDR3 nucleotides read TGCGCCAGCAGCTTCGGACAGGGTAGAGATACGCAGTATTTT. This sequence encodes CASSFGQGRDTQYF.

V and J are TRBV11-3 and TRBJ2-1; maybe TRBD2 (6 bases). CDR3 size: 15 residues. The germline V gene has CDR1 SGHNT and CDR2 YENEEA. The V end lost 5 bases, the J end lost 0 bases, and 11 bases lay between the germline ends. CDR3: CASSAGSGSYNEQFF. As DNA, the CDR3 is TGTGCCAGCAGCGCCGGGAGCGGCTCCTACAATGAGCAGTTCTTC.

In this sample, this clone turned up a few times. The chain combines TRBV6-5 with TRBJ1-5; TRBD1 aligns across 8 bases. The J segment lost 7 bases and the V segment lost 0 bases, leaving 2 bases of the junction unmatched. The CDR3 runs 14 residues. Looked up from germline, CDR1 is MNHEY and CDR2 is SVGAGI. Here the CDR3 DNA reads TGTGCCAGCAGTTACTCGGACAGGGTGCAGCCCCAGCATTTT. It yields the protein CASSYSDRVQPQHF.

This rearrangement joins TRBV30 to TRBJ1-3, with TRBD1 matching 11 bases. The CDR3 has 15 amino acids. Trimming removed 5 bases from V and 4 bases from J; junction bases left unmatched: 7. Germline CDR1 reads GTSNPN; CDR2 reads SVGIG (reference sequence). CDR3 in amino acids: CAWVGQGAWGNTIYF. The DNA for the CDR3 is TGTGCCTGGGTCGGACAGGGGGCGTGGGGAAACACCATATATTTT.

The genes are TRBV30 and TRBJ2-2, with 7 nucleotides matching TRBD1. The CDR3 has 15 residues. Germline V gives CDR1 GTSNPN, CDR2 SVGIG (reference sequence). J was trimmed by 0 bases and V by 3 bases; bases with no gene match: 4. CDR3 sequence: CAWRGQLTNTGELFF. CDR3 sequence (DNA): TGTGCCTGGAGGGGACAGCTTACGAACACCGGGGAGCTGTTTTTT.

The V call is TRBV6-5, the J call TRBJ2-3, with 8 bases identical to TRBD2. V gave up 6 bases and J gave up 4 bases; unmatched junction bases: 3. CDR3 length: 13 residues. CDR1 and CDR2 from the germline V gene are MNHEY and SVGAGI. CDR3 nucleotides: TGTGCCAGCAGATTAGCGGGGTCAGATACGCAGTATTTT. Residues: CASRLAGSDTQYF.

The chain has TRBV12-5 and TRBJ2-7, with D uncertain. The germline gives CDR1 LGHNT, CDR2 FRNRAP. V lost 0 bases and J 1 base, leaving 13 bases between the germline ends. The CDR3 totals 16 residues. CDR3 protein: CASGLVSGRKSYEQYF. CDR3 nucleotide sequence: TGTGCTAGTGGTTTGGTTTCTGGGCGTAAATCCTACGAGCAGTACTTC. The complete variable domain, with remaining parts taken from reference TRBV12-5 and TRBJ2-7, reads DARVTQTPRHKVTEMGQEVTMRCQPILGHNTVFWYRQTMMQGLELLAYFRNRAPLDDSGMPKDRFSAEMPDATLATLKIQPSEPRDSAVYFCASGLVSGRKSYEQYFGPGTRLTVT.

This sequence joins TRBV30 and TRBJ2-4, with D tentatively TRBD2 (5 bases). Germline CDR1 reads GTSNPN; CDR2 reads SVGIG (reference sequence). Trimming left V 3 bases short and J 0 bases short, with 12 bases between. The CDR3 spans 15 residues. CDR3 nucleotide sequence: TGTGCCTGGAGGCCTACCGGGGTAGCCAAAAACATTCAGTACTTC. It encodes CAWRPTGVAKNIQYF.

The V and J genes are TRBV5-6 and TRBJ1-2, with D hard to call. The germline CDR1 and CDR2 sequences are SGHDT and YYEEEE. V lost 1 base, J lost 2 bases, and 12 bases lay in between. CDR3 length equals 15 residues. CDR3 sequence reads: CASSLLQVGNYGYTF. DNA for the CDR3: TGTGCCAGCAGCTTGCTCCAGGTCGGCAACTATGGCTACACCTTC.

The chain uses TRBV5-1 and TRBJ2-1; 12 positions agree with TRBD2. Germline CDR1 and CDR2: SGHRS and YFSETQ. V lost 2 bases, J lost 8 bases, and 14 bases stayed unmatched. CDR3 length equals 18 residues. The CDR3 region is CASSFSRTSGIKEHEQFF. The CDR3 bases are TGCGCCAGCAGCTTCAGTCGGACTAGCGGGATTAAAGAACATGAGCAGTTCTTC.

This clone has just one count. V and J are TRBV27 and TRBJ2-7, with 7 bases aligning to TRBD1. The CDR3 runs to 19 residues. Unmatched junction bases numbered 25, after V lost 8 bases and J lost 3 bases. Germline CDR1 reads MNHEY; CDR2 reads SMNVEV (reference sequence). The CDR3 loop reads CASSAYGRSWDSPFYEQYF. The CDR3 DNA reads as TGTGCCAGCTCTGCTTATGGCCGATCCTGGGACAGTCCCTTCTACGAGCAGTACTTC.

The rearrangement links TRBV30 to TRBJ2-1, with 13 bases aligning to TRBD2. V lost 2 bases and J lost 8; bases outside the gene matches: 6. Germline values: CDR1 GTSNPN, CDR2 SVGIG (reference sequence). This CDR3 has 15 amino acids. The CDR3 region has the DNA TGTGCCTGGAGTCCTCCGGGACTAGCGGGACATGAGCAGTTCTTC. It is translated as CAWSPPGLAGHEQFF.

The chain has TRBV7-3 and TRBJ1-2; 8 bases match TRBD1. J lost 4 bases, V lost 0 bases, and 4 bases had no gene match. Germline lookup yields CDR1 SGHTA and CDR2 FQGTGA. The CDR3 is 15 amino acids. The CDR3 here is CASSLTQGQAYGYTF. CDR3 nucleotides: TGTGCCAGCAGCTTAACCCAGGGACAGGCCTATGGCTACACCTTC. Full variable domain (missing parts from reference TRBV7-3 and TRBJ1-2): GAGVSQTPSNKVTEKGKYVELRCDPISGHTALYWYRQSLGQGPEFLIYFQGTGAADDSGLPNDRFFAVRPEGSVSTLKIQRTERGDSAVYLCASSLTQGQAYGYTFGSGTRLTVV.

The V call is TRBV15, the J call TRBJ2-4; D is undetermined. Trimming took 1 base from V and 0 from J, leaving 10 bases between them. This CDR3 has 16 residues. Per the germline V gene, CDR1 is LNHNV and CDR2 is YYDKDF (reference sequence). DNA for the CDR3: TGTGCCACCAGCAGAGGTCTGACCGCAGCCAAAAACATTCAGTACTTC. This encodes CATSRGLTAAKNIQYF.